The TCR beta chain under discussion was sequenced for a study of blood T cell repertoires in COVID-19. Overall study context: Donors in the United States, Italy and Spain gave samples during acute or convalescent COVID-19. Nucleic acid was either cDNA or gDNA, and it came from T cells, B-cell-depleted T cells, or PBMCs.

Germline V lookup: CDR1 SEHNR, CDR2 FQNEAQ (reference sequence). Between the trimmed V and J ends, which lost 2 bases and 7 bases, there was a span of 17 bases. The CDR3 runs to 16 residues. Donors in Cohort 3 who had recovered were those with two negative PCRs, healthcare professional clearance, or resolution of their symptoms. In the source study's methods: Amplification of reference gene primers provided the estimated nucleated cell counts. Profiling relied on immunoSEQ multiplex PCR, and the TCRdb table lists in-frame clones only, not all of them. The DNA gave D and trimming, while V, J and clone size come from that table. Of about 270,000 clones in the sample, around nine tenths were seen once.

Sample: PBMCs or T cells enriched from blood (not recorded which). The chain is built from TRBV7-9 and TRBJ1-4, with TRBD1 as a possible D gene (5 bases). The receptor's source is a woman between 18 and 29 years old who had recovered from COVID-19. CDR3 region: CASSLSRQPGGEKLFF. The CDR3 nucleotides read TGTGCCAGCAGCTTAAGCCGACAGCCAGGCGGTGAAAAACTGTTTTTT.